This entry lists 16 T cell receptor beta chains sequenced from one sample in a study of T cell responses to AZD1222 COVID-19 vaccine. Only in-frame clones appear in the TCRdb table, and some are missing; sequencing was by immunoSEQ multiplex PCR. This table has tens of thousands of clones, more than 75% appearing once. The material sequenced was peripheral blood, taken on day 0 of AZD1222 vaccination. These receptors all come from an adult in good health.

CDR3 residues: CSASFQGEAFF. CDR3 nucleotide sequence: TGCAGTGCTAGCTTCCAGGGTGAAGCTTTCTTT. The chain couples TRBV20-1 to TRBJ1-1, with D perhaps matching TRBD1 (5 bases). The CDR3 has 11 amino acids. Germline V gene data show CDR1 as DFQATT and CDR2 as SNEGSKA (reference sequence). V dropped 3 bases and J dropped 7 bases, with 9 bases sitting between them.

The chain employs TRBV10-3 and TRBJ1-1; D is perhaps TRBD1 (5 bases). Germline V gene data show CDR1 as ENHRY and CDR2 as SYGVKD. The CDR3 has 14 residues. Trimming stripped 3 bases from V and 4 bases from J, with 12 bases between. The CDR3 DNA is TGTGCCATCAGTGAAGGGCCGAGGGGCACTGAAGCTTTCTTT. Protein: CAISEGPRGTEAFF.

There are a few counts of this clone. The V and J genes are TRBV5-5 and TRBJ2-7, with 7 bases fitting TRBD1. Germline values: CDR1 SGHKS, CDR2 YYEKEE (reference sequence). The CDR3 has 15 residues. Trimming at V came to 4 bases and at J to 0 bases, leaving 7 bases not matched to a gene. The CDR3 loop is CASSGVRQGSYEQYF. CDR3 sequence (DNA): TGTGCCAGCAGCGGAGTGAGACAGGGCTCCTACGAGCAGTACTTC.

This chain uses TRBV6-5 with TRBJ2-1; maybe TRBD1 (6 bases). Germline V gene data show CDR1 as MNHEY and CDR2 as SVGAGI. The CDR3 contains 14 residues. With 6 bases removed from V and 1 base from J, the gap between germline ends came to 10 bases. This CDR3 reads CASRKTGSYNEQFF. DNA of the CDR3: TGTGCCAGCAGGAAGACAGGTTCCTACAATGAGCAGTTCTTC.

The chain has TRBV6-5 and TRBJ1-4; D gene uncertain. The germline CDR1 and CDR2 sequences are MNHEY and SVGAGI. V was cut by 7 bases and J by 6 bases, with 12 bases left in between. CDR3 length: 13 amino acids. This CDR3 is CASKREADEKLFF. CDR3 in DNA: TGTGCCAGCAAAAGGGAAGCTGATGAAAAACTGTTTTTT.

The rearrangement joins TRBV7-3 to TRBJ2-3; TRBD2 agrees at 10 bases. Looked up from germline, CDR1 is SGHTA and CDR2 is FQGTGA. CDR3 size: 15 residues. J was trimmed by 4 bases and V by 5 bases; bases with no gene match: 6. CDR3 sequence (DNA): TGTGCCAGCAGCCCCGCCGGGACTAGCGCAGATACGCAGTATTTT. It is translated as CASSPAGTSADTQYF.

This chain links TRBV5-4 with TRBJ2-7, with D perhaps matching TRBD2 (6 bases). V shed 4 bases and J shed 7 bases, with 12 bases lying between them. Germline V gene data show CDR1 as SGHNT and CDR2 as YYREEE (reference sequence). This CDR3 has 12 residues. The CDR3 spells CASSVRAGEQYF. CDR3 sequence (DNA): TGTGCCAGCAGCGTTAGGGCGGGGGAGCAGTACTTC.

The chain combines TRBV19 with TRBJ2-7; 9 bases are shared with TRBD1. CDR1 and CDR2 from the germline V gene are LNHDA and SQIVND (reference sequence). The CDR3 has 14 amino acids. V trimming: 3 bases; J trimming: 5 bases; junction bases outside the gene matches: 5. DNA of the CDR3: TGTGCCAGTAGTATCGGGACAGGGCACAACGAGCAGTACTTC. It specifies CASSIGTGHNEQYF.

The chain couples TRBV3-1 (or the pseudogene TRBV3-2) to TRBJ1-5; a weak D match, TRBD1 (5 bases). The V and J ends lost 4 bases and 1 base respectively, with 8 bases between them. This CDR3 is 14 amino acids long. CDR1 is LGHDT, CDR2 YNNKEL, per germline (reference sequence). This CDR3 is CASSPRDSNQPQHF. The CDR3 nucleotides read TGTGCCAGCAGCCCCCGGGACAGCAATCAGCCCCAGCATTTT.

The V gene is TRBV19, the J gene TRBJ1-1; D is possibly TRBD1 (5 bases). The ends were cut back, 2 bases at V and 3 bases at J, with 16 bases in the middle. The CDR3 runs to 16 residues. Germline V gives CDR1 LNHDA, CDR2 SQIVND (reference sequence). CDR3 sequence (DNA): TGTGCCAGTAGTATACAGGGCCTCCGGAGGGACACTGAAGCTTTCTTT. Amino acids: CASSIQGLRRDTEAFF.

The genes are TRBV27 and TRBJ1-1; D ambiguous. Trimming stripped 5 bases from V and 4 bases from J, with 29 bases between. CDR1 is MNHEY, CDR2 SMNVEV, per germline (reference sequence). The CDR3 is made up of 19 amino acids. The chain's CDR3 is CASSLRLGLGSRQATEAFF. In DNA form, the CDR3 reads TGTGCCAGCAGTCTCCGCCTAGGGCTGGGATCTCGCCAGGCCACTGAAGCTTTCTTT.

This clone was observed once. The chain uses TRBV12-3 or TRBV12-4 and TRBJ1-4, with D possibly matching TRBD1 (5 bases). This CDR3 contains 13 residues. Between the trimmed V and J ends, which lost 3 bases and 5 bases, there was a span of 7 bases. The CDR3 reads CASSFRGNEKLFF. CDR3 DNA sequence: TGTGCCAGCAGTTTTCGGGGCAATGAAAAACTGTTTTTT.

V is TRBV28 and J is TRBJ1-2; D is perhaps TRBD1 (5 bases). CDR1 and CDR2 from the germline V gene are MDHEN and SYDVKM. The CDR3 has 13 residues. V shed 4 bases and J shed 5 bases, with 11 bases lying between them. The CDR3 here is CASSSPGIYGYTF. The DNA of the CDR3 is TGTGCCAGCAGTTCCCCAGGGATATATGGCTACACCTTC.

The chain links TRBV7-3 to TRBJ1-6; unclear D gene. Trimming cost V 2 bases and J 8 bases, with 16 bases left between them. CDR3 length: 16 amino acids. CDR1 and CDR2 (germline): SGHTA, FQGTGA. The CDR3 spells CASSLFSRGGDSPLHF. CDR3 coding DNA: TGTGCCAGCAGCTTATTTTCCCGAGGTGGGGATTCACCCCTCCACTTT.

V usage is TRBV16 and J usage is TRBJ1-3; D is unclear. V was cut by 0 bases and J by 2 bases, with 5 bases left in between. CDR3 size: 14 residues. Per the germline V gene, CDR1 is KGHSY and CDR2 is FQNENV. The CDR3 sequence: CASSQSSAGNTIYF. For the CDR3, the DNA is TGTGCCAGCAGCCAATCCAGCGCTGGAAACACCATATATTTT.

This chain joins TRBV27 and TRBJ2-2; TRBD1 matches 12 bases. The V gene end was trimmed by 6 bases and the J gene end by 4 bases; junction bases not matched to a gene: 12. Germline V gene data show CDR1 as MNHEY and CDR2 as SMNVEV (reference sequence). This CDR3 has 18 residues. The DNA for the CDR3 is TGTGCCAGCAGACGACACGGGACAGGGGGCGCGGGCACCGGGGAGCTGTTTTTT. Protein: CASRRHGTGGAGTGELFF.